A single sample gave rise to the 21 T cell receptor beta chains below, sequenced in a study of PD-1 blockade in classical Hodgkin lymphoma. Sequencing was performed with immunoSEQ multiplex PCR; in TCRdb, only in-frame clones are kept and a portion is missing. Here the sample spans just over 25,000 clones, over 60% being singletons. Every patient experienced relapse after autologous stem cell transplantation, and brentuximab vedotin exposure varied. Source: peripheral blood mononuclear cells (PBMCs), taken before the second cycle of nivolumab. These receptor sequences come from a human donor with classical Hodgkin lymphoma.

The chain carries TRBV5-1 and TRBJ1-4, with D tentatively TRBD1 (5 bases). This CDR3 contains 18 residues. The ends were cut back, 1 base at V and 4 bases at J, with 20 bases in the middle. Per the germline V gene, CDR1 is SGHRS and CDR2 is YFSETQ. In DNA form, the CDR3 reads TGCGCCAGCAGCTTGTTTCCCCAGGGACCGAGCCTTAATGAAAAACTGTTTTTT. It yields the protein CASSLFPQGPSLNEKLFF.

The chain couples TRBV2 to TRBJ1-4; the match to TRBD1 covers 8 bases. The V gene's germline CDR1 is SNHLY and CDR2 FYNNEI. The CDR3 totals 14 residues. The V and J ends lost 8 bases and 6 bases, in that order; junction bases with no gene match: 8. The DNA for the CDR3 is TGTGCCAGCCTGTTACAGGGGGAGGATGAAAAACTGTTTTTT. Encoded protein: CASLLQGEDEKLFF.

V is TRBV19 and J is TRBJ2-7, with D perhaps TRBD1 (6 bases). The CDR3 is made up of 15 amino acids. CDR1 and CDR2 from the germline V gene are LNHDA and SQIVND (reference sequence). V shed 5 bases and J shed 2 bases, with 16 bases lying between them. The CDR3, as DNA: TGTGCCAGTAGTTTCGATGACAGGTCAGCCTACGAGCAGTACTTC. Translating it yields CASSFDDRSAYEQYF.

The chain combines TRBV5-4 with TRBJ2-7, with D possibly matching TRBD1 (6 bases). This CDR3 is built from 14 residues. Trimming left V 0 bases short and J 10 bases short, with 17 bases between. Germline-derived CDR1 and CDR2 are SGHNT and YYREEE (reference sequence). CDR3: CASSLAGQSNSQYF. The CDR3 coding sequence is TGTGCCAGCAGCTTGGCCGGACAGTCGAATTCACAGTACTTC.

The gene calls are TRBV6-5 and TRBJ2-7; D remains unclear. Per germline, CDR1 MNHEY and CDR2 SVGAGI. CDR3 length: 13 amino acids. V was shortened by 4 bases and J by 7 bases, with 14 bases between the two germline ends. The CDR3 DNA is TGTGCCAGCAGTTCCTCTTTAGCAAGAGAGCAGTACTTC. This translates into CASSSSLAREQYF.

Sample share makes this clone medium-sized. The rearrangement uses TRBV5-6 and TRBJ1-1; the D is unclear. Deletions cut 1 base from V and 0 bases from J, with 4 bases between. The V gene's germline CDR1 is SGHDT and CDR2 YYEEEE. The CDR3 has 13 amino acids. The CDR3 reads CASSLRLNTEAFF. The CDR3 bases are TGTGCCAGCAGCTTGAGGTTGAACACTGAAGCTTTCTTT.

The sample holds a few counts of this clone. The V call is TRBV7-9, the J call TRBJ2-5, with D perhaps TRBD2 (6 bases). The CDR3 contains 14 residues. CDR1 and CDR2 from the germline V gene are SEHNR and FQNEAQ (reference sequence). Trimming shortened V by 5 bases and J by 14 bases, and 24 bases separated the two germline ends. CDR3 amino acids: CASSLPRDFAPTYF. DNA for the CDR3: TGTGCCAGCAGCCTACCCCGGGACTTCGCTCCCACTTACTTC.

The chain combines TRBV4-3 with TRBJ1-6, with 7 bases identical to TRBD1. This CDR3 contains 16 residues. After removal of 4 bases from V and 0 bases from J, the junction contained 3 bases not matched to a gene. The V gene's germline CDR1 is LGHNA and CDR2 YSLEER. The CDR3 region has the DNA TGCGCCAGCAGCCTGGGGACAGACTCCTATAATTCACCCCTCCACTTT. Amino acids: CASSLGTDSYNSPLHF.

The V gene is TRBV19, the J gene TRBJ1-5, with 11 bases aligning to TRBD1. The CDR3 totals 16 residues. The germline gives CDR1 LNHDA, CDR2 SQIVND (reference sequence). The J segment lost 5 bases and the V segment lost 0 bases, leaving 3 bases of the junction unmatched. CDR3: CASSIEGQGADQPQHF. DNA for the CDR3: TGTGCCAGTAGTATAGAAGGACAGGGGGCGGATCAGCCCCAGCATTTT.

The CDR3 loop is CASNWETGVYGYTF. DNA for the CDR3: TGCGCCAGCAACTGGGAGACAGGGGTGTATGGCTACACCTTC. The V and J genes are TRBV5-1 and TRBJ1-2, with 8 bases matching TRBD1. This CDR3 comprises 14 residues. Per germline, CDR1 SGHRS and CDR2 YFSETQ. The J segment lost 5 bases and the V segment lost 6 bases, leaving 9 bases of the junction unmatched.

The chain has TRBV18 and TRBJ1-2, with a possible D match to TRBD1 (6 bases). This CDR3 has 13 residues. Germline V CDR1 and CDR2: KGHSH, LQKENI. Trimming left V 6 bases short and J 3 bases short, with 11 bases between. CDR3 coding DNA: TGTGCCAGCTCGACGACAGGAGACTATGGCTACACCTTC. Translation gives CASSTTGDYGYTF.

The chain is built from TRBV28 and TRBJ1-1, with D maybe TRBD1 (6 bases). There are 13 residues in the CDR3. V lost 6 bases to trimming and J lost 4 bases, with 12 bases between them. The germline V gene encodes CDR1 MDHEN and CDR2 SYDVKM. CDR3 in amino acids: CASRLPRGTEAFF. The CDR3 DNA sequence: TGTGCCAGCAGGCTGCCCAGGGGCACTGAAGCTTTCTTT.

The gene calls are TRBV5-5 and TRBJ1-2; 9 bases are shared with TRBD1. V gave up 4 bases and J gave up 7 bases; unmatched junction bases: 8. The CDR3 extends over 14 amino acids. Germline CDR1 and CDR2: SGHKS and YYEKEE (reference sequence). CDR3 DNA sequence: TGTGCCAGCAGCCTCACAGGGGGCGGACTTGGCTACACCTTC. It translates to CASSLTGGGLGYTF. The full variable domain, its missing parts supplied by reference TRBV5-5 and TRBJ1-2, is DAGVTQSPTHLIKTRGQQVTLRCSPISGHKSVSWYQQVLGQGPQFIFQYYEKEERGRGNFPDRFSARQFPNYSSELNVNALLLGDSALYLCASSLTGGGLGYTFGSGTRLTVV.

The chain joins TRBV7-2 to TRBJ2-5; 13 nucleotides line up with TRBD2. The CDR3 has 16 residues. Trimming took 10 bases from V and 3 from J; bases not matched to a gene: 11. Germline lookup yields CDR1 SGHTA and CDR2 FQGNSA. CDR3 region: CATRLAGGAFKETQYF. CDR3 in DNA: TGTGCCACCCGACTAGCGGGAGGCGCTTTTAAAGAGACCCAGTACTTC.

V and J are TRBV5-1 and TRBJ2-1; 8 bases agree with TRBD2. The CDR3 spans 14 residues. Looked up from germline, CDR1 is SGHRS and CDR2 is YFSETQ. The V and J ends lost 0 bases and 9 bases, in that order; junction bases with no gene match: 5. This CDR3 reads CASSLGVSGIEQFF. CDR3 DNA: TGCGCCAGCAGCTTGGGAGTTAGCGGGATTGAGCAGTTCTTC. Full variable domain (remainder filled in from reference TRBV5-1 and TRBJ2-1): KAGVTQTPRYLIKTRGQQVTLSCSPISGHRSVSWYQQTPGQGLQFLFEYFSETQRNKGNFPGRFSGRQFSNSRSEMNVSTLELGDSALYLCASSLGVSGIEQFFGPGTRLTVL.

The chain couples TRBV15 to TRBJ2-2, with 7 nucleotides matching TRBD1. The CDR3 has 15 amino acids. The V segment lost 0 bases and the J segment 7 bases; nucleotides outside the gene matches: 5. CDR1 and CDR2 (germline): LNHNV, YYDKDF (reference sequence). The DNA for the CDR3 is TGTGCCACCAGCAGAGATAGGGGGCGCGGCGGGGAGCTGTTTTTT. Its protein is CATSRDRGRGGELFF.

The V call is TRBV28, the J call TRBJ1-2; D ambiguous. The CDR3 runs 13 residues. CDR1 and CDR2 (germline): MDHEN, SYDVKM. V was trimmed by 3 bases and J by 7 bases, leaving 12 bases between them. This CDR3 reads CASSLVGKAGYTF. The CDR3 DNA follows: TGTGCCAGCAGTTTGGTGGGGAAAGCTGGCTACACCTTC.

In its sample, this clone was seen a few times. This chain uses TRBV5-4 with TRBJ2-7, with D unclear. CDR1 SGHNT and CDR2 YYREEE come from the germline V gene (reference sequence). Between the trimmed V and J ends, which lost 3 bases and 5 bases, there was a span of 18 bases. CDR3 length: 15 residues. CDR3 amino acids: CASSSAATGLHEQYF. DNA of the CDR3: TGTGCCAGCAGCTCGGCGGCAACCGGCCTGCACGAGCAGTACTTC. Combining the CDR3 with reference TRBV5-4 and TRBJ2-7 gives the whole variable domain ETGVTQSPTHLIKTRGQQVTLRCSSQSGHNTVSWYQQALGQGPQFIFQYYREEENGRGNFPPRFSGLQFPNYSSELNVNALELDDSALYLCASSSAATGLHEQYFGPGTRLTVT.

This clone was seen only a few times. The chain is built from TRBV9 and TRBJ1-5; weak D call: TRBD1 (6 bases). The CDR3 has 13 residues. V lost 3 bases and J lost 9, with 13 bases in between. CDR1 is SGDLS, CDR2 YYNGEE, per germline. The CDR3 DNA reads TGTGCCAGCAGCGATACAGGGATACTGCCCCAGCATTTT. Its translation: CASSDTGILPQHF.

The genes are TRBV10-3 and TRBJ2-1; 8 nucleotides match TRBD2. Germline CDR1 is ENHRY and CDR2 is SYGVKD. This CDR3 region has 16 residues. V lost 7 bases and J lost 5; bases outside the gene matches: 13. The CDR3 loop is CAIMNGAGGRNNEQFF. For the CDR3, the DNA is TGTGCCATCATGAACGGCGCGGGGGGAAGGAACAATGAGCAGTTCTTC.

The gene calls are TRBV7-2 and TRBJ1-5; 8 nucleotides match TRBD1. J lost 4 bases, V lost 1 base, and 3 bases had no gene match. CDR1 and CDR2 (germline): SGHTA, FQGNSA. This CDR3 comprises 15 residues. CDR3 protein: CASSLGDRKNQPQHF. The CDR3 DNA reads as TGTGCCAGCAGCTTAGGGGACAGGAAGAATCAGCCCCAGCATTTT.